Shown below are 14 T cell receptor beta chains from a single sample sequenced in a study of regulatory T cells in long-lasting Graves disease. Time point of the sample: newly diagnosed GD, antithyroid drugs for less than 3 months. PBMCs provided the RNA from which the TCR library was made. Arm-PCR of CDR3 regions with iRepertoire HTBI primers generated TCR beta libraries. TCRdb recomputed calls from the multiplex PCR reads with MiXCR, one row per CDR3 protein. The table lists about 440,000 distinct CDR3 sequences, roughly 17% of them singletons. These same records also appear under a second study, on T cells in Graves' hyperthyroidism and ophthalmopathy.

This sample comprised peripheral blood mononuclear cells (PBMCs), obtained at new diagnosis, from a patient treated with antithyroid drugs. Source of these receptors: a woman younger than 45 with Graves disease.

This clonotype was observed at least ten times. The J gene is TRBJ2-3, the V gene TRBV3-1; no firm D call. Germline V gene data show CDR1 as LGHDT and CDR2 as YNNKEL (reference sequence). The V gene lost 4 bases and the J gene lost 2 bases, with 7 bases spanning the gap. The CDR3 covers 13 residues. CDR3 sequence (DNA): TGTGCCAGCAGCCCGACTGTCACAGATACGCAGTATTTT. It codes for CASSPTVTDTQYF.

As DNA, the CDR3 is TGTGCCAGCAGTTACCCCGGGACAGCTAGCTCCTACGAGCAGTACTTC. Translated: CASSYPGTASSYEQYF. The chain employs TRBV6-2 or TRBV6-3 and TRBJ2-5, with 7 bases matching TRBD1. Gene TRBJ2-7 matches the end of the DNA better, so the J call may be wrong. Germline V gives CDR1 MNHEY, CDR2 SVGEGT. This CDR3 spans 16 amino acids.

This sequence joins TRBV29-1 and TRBJ2-2; TRBD1 matches at 7 bases. V shed 7 bases and J 0 bases; nucleotides not matched to a gene: 5. The CDR3 runs to 14 residues. Germline CDR1 and CDR2: SQVTM and ANQGSEA. CDR3 loop: CSATGTANTGELFF. The CDR3 nucleotides are TGCAGCGCAACCGGGACAGCGAACACCGGGGAGCTGTTTTTT.

This chain joins TRBV10-3 and TRBJ2-4; tentative D call: TRBD2 (5 bases). The CDR3 spans 17 residues. Germline loops: CDR1 ENHRY, CDR2 SYGVKD. Trimming left V 0 bases short and J 1 base short, with 13 bases between. CDR3 loop: CAISESRDPGAKNIQYF. The CDR3 DNA follows: TGTGCCATCAGTGAGTCGAGAGACCCGGGGGCCAAAAACATTCAGTACTTC.

This clonotype was detected a few times. With a much larger clone just one base away, this may be a read error. This CDR3 fails to terminate in the conserved phenylalanine or tryptophan, so it likely reflects a read error. The CDR3 is CAISDGGAANYGYTS. The CDR3 coding sequence is TGTGCCATCAGTGATGGGGGGGCCGCTAACTATGGCTACACCTCC. The V and J genes are TRBV10-3 and TRBJ1-2, with TRBD1 as a possible D gene (6 bases). From germline, CDR1 is ENHRY and CDR2 SYGVKD. The CDR3 runs 15 residues. Trimming took off 3 bases at V and 0 bases at J, with 11 bases between the two ends.

This clonotype was seen repeatedly, ten times or more. The chain employs TRBV7-2 and TRBJ1-2; D is unclear. Trimming took 1 base from V and 0 from J, leaving 6 bases between them. This CDR3 has 14 residues. Germline CDR1 is SGHTA and CDR2 is FQGNSA. CDR3 nucleotides: TGTGCCAGCAGCTTAGGACGGACTAACTATGGCTACACCTTC. Its translation is CASSLGRTNYGYTF.

This clonotype was seen repeatedly, ten times or more. This chain connects TRBV27 to TRBJ1-1; D unresolved. V lost 7 bases and J lost 0, with 15 bases in between. CDR1 is MNHEY and CDR2 is SMNVEV in the germline V gene (reference sequence). There are 15 residues in the CDR3. The CDR3 loop reads CASTLRGFMNTEAFF. The CDR3 DNA follows: TGTGCCAGCACCCTTCGGGGTTTTATGAACACTGAAGCTTTCTTT.

This clonotype has a count of ten or more. This chain links TRBV20-1 with TRBJ2-7; 7 positions agree with TRBD1. This CDR3 has 15 residues. The germline V gene has CDR1 DFQATT and CDR2 SNEGSKA (reference sequence). The V gene end was trimmed by 3 bases and the J gene end by 1 base; junction bases not matched to a gene: 9. CDR3 in amino acids: CSASPSIQGSYEQYF. Here the CDR3 DNA reads TGCAGTGCTAGTCCTTCAATACAGGGGTCCTACGAGCAGTACTTC.

This clonotype was found many times. The DNA of the CDR3 is TGCAGCGCCGGCGGAGGCTACGAGCAGTACTTC. Protein product: CSAGGGYEQYF. The chain carries TRBV29-1 and TRBJ2-7; D might be TRBD2 (5 bases). Germline V lookup: CDR1 SQVTM, CDR2 ANQGSEA. Trimming shortened V by 7 bases and J by 3 bases, and 10 bases separated the two germline ends. The CDR3 sequence is 11 residues long.

This clonotype was recorded at least ten times. The V and J genes are TRBV28 and TRBJ1-2, with D unresolved. The V and J ends lost 2 bases and 8 bases respectively, with 12 bases between them. The CDR3 consists of 13 residues. Germline V gene data show CDR1 as MDHEN and CDR2 as SYDVKM. In DNA form, the CDR3 reads TGTGCCAGCAGTTTAGCTCACCTAACGGGCTACACCTTC. It encodes CASSLAHLTGYTF.

The chain is built from TRBV5-4 and TRBJ1-2; the D is unclear. CDR1 is SGHNT, CDR2 YYREEE, per germline (reference sequence). CDR3 size: 14 residues. The ends were cut back, 4 bases at V and 4 bases at J, with 14 bases in the middle. CDR3 region: CASSLSGWGYGYTF. DNA of the CDR3: TGTGCCAGCAGCCTGTCGGGGTGGGGCTATGGCTACACCTTC.

This clonotype has a count of ten or more. The chain recombines TRBV20-1 with TRBJ1-6; D is uncertain. The CDR3 loop spans 14 amino acids. Deletions cut 2 bases from V and 0 bases from J, with 5 bases between. CDR1 is DFQATT, CDR2 SNEGSKA, per germline (reference sequence). CDR3: CSARSSSYNSPLHF. The CDR3 bases are TGCAGTGCTAGATCGAGCTCCTATAATTCACCCCTCCACTTT.

This clonotype was counted at least ten times. The J gene is TRBJ1-1, the V gene TRBV7-3; D not resolved. This CDR3 is built from 13 residues. V was shortened by 6 bases and J by 0 bases, with 8 bases between the two germline ends. Germline V gene sequence: CDR1 SGHTA, CDR2 FQGTGA. The CDR3 here is CASSFSVNTEAFF. The CDR3 DNA sequence: TGTGCCAGCAGTTTCAGCGTGAACACTGAAGCTTTCTTT. The entire variable domain, with the rest obtained from reference TRBV7-3 and TRBJ1-1, is as follows: GAGVSQTPSNKVTEKGKYVELRCDPISGHTALYWYRQSLGQGPEFLIYFQGTGAADDSGLPNDRFFAVRPEGSVSTLKIQRTERGDSAVYLCASSFSVNTEAFFGQGTRLTVV.

The J gene is TRBJ2-5, the V gene TRBV6-2 or TRBV6-3, with 11 bases matching TRBD2. Germline V CDR1 and CDR2: MNHEY, SVGEGT. V shed 11 bases and J 1 base; nucleotides not matched to a gene: 6. The CDR3 runs to 14 residues. The DNA of the CDR3 is TGTGCCGGTAGCGGGAGGGCCGGCCAAGAGACCCAGTACTTC. It translates to CAGSGRAGQETQYF.